Sequencing of this T cell receptor (beta chain) was carried out in a study of shared clonotypes between healthy human individuals. Overall study results and limits: The study sampled only blood, and tissue repertoires likely differ. Though the depth was large, rarefaction showed that sorted-subset sequencing was incomplete. Naive CD4 clonotype sharing across several donors was around 5%.

Terminally differentiated effector memory CD45RA+ cells were excluded from the naive CD8 cells, which were CD45RO-negative and positively selected for CCR7. This clone was picked up one time. Its antigen is currently unknown. This CDR3 region has 16 residues. The germline gives CDR1 MNHEY, CDR2 SMNVEV (reference sequence). The junction had 11 bases not matched to a gene; V was cut back by 0 bases and J by 6 bases. Sequencing was performed with immunoSEQ multiplex PCR; in TCRdb, only in-frame clones are kept and a portion is missing. The sample includes about 820,000 clones, about 91% of them seen just once.

The sequence came from a man aged 25 to 40 in good health. The sequencing sample was made of naive CD8+ T cells sorted from blood. The V call is TRBV27, the J call TRBJ2-7, with TRBD2 matching over 7 bases. The CDR3 bases are TGTGCCAGCAGTTTATCGTCGGGAGGATATCGACGCGAGCAGTACTTC. Translated: CASSLSSGGYRREQYF.